Listed here are 22 T cell receptor beta chains from one sample, sequenced in a study of OX40 agonist ivuxolimab in advanced cancers. Clones were read by immunoSEQ multiplex PCR, and TCRdb kept only the in-frame ones, dropping some. The sample holds fewer than 55,000 clones; 70% to 90% are singletons and the top ten take around 15%. This specimen consisted of CD4+ or CD8+ T cells sorted from blood, obtained in a trial of the OX40 agonist ivuxolimab. The receptors shown here come from an adult with an advanced solid tumor such as melanoma, head and neck, liver or kidney cancer.

Only a few counts were recorded for this clone. The rearrangement uses TRBV10-3 and TRBJ2-7, with 8 bases identical to TRBD1. The V gene's germline CDR1 is ENHRY and CDR2 SYGVKD. The CDR3 sequence is 14 residues long. V was clipped by 10 bases and J by 6 bases; unmatched bases: 14. The CDR3 region is CATSPQGAVIEQYF. The CDR3 DNA follows: TGTGCCACCTCTCCCCAGGGGGCAGTCATCGAGCAGTACTTC.

The chain is built from TRBV5-4 and TRBJ2-5, with D tentatively TRBD2 (6 bases). The V gene lost 0 bases and the J gene lost 1 base, with 16 bases spanning the gap. The CDR3 extends over 17 amino acids. Per the germline V gene, CDR1 is SGHNT and CDR2 is YYREEE (reference sequence). In nucleotides, the CDR3 is TGTGCCAGCAGCTTGGTATCCGTTAGGGGAGGCCAAGAGACCCAGTACTTC. It specifies CASSLVSVRGGQETQYF.

The rearrangement joins TRBV7-9 to TRBJ2-1; 10 positions match TRBD1. There are 15 residues in the CDR3. V lost 5 bases and J lost 3; bases outside the gene matches: 4. Per the germline V gene, CDR1 is SEHNR and CDR2 is FQNEAQ (reference sequence). In nucleotides, the CDR3 is TGTGCCAGCAGCCCTGGACAGGGGGACTACAATGAGCAGTTCTTC. It translates to CASSPGQGDYNEQFF. Using reference TRBV7-9 and TRBJ2-1 for the parts outside the CDR3, the full variable domain is DTGVSQNPRHKITKRGQNVTFRCDPISEHNRLYWYRQTLGQGPEFLTYFQNEAQLEKSRLLSDRFSAERPKGSFSTLEIQRTEQGDSAMYLCASSPGQGDYNEQFFGPGTRLTVL.

This chain connects TRBV4-1 to TRBJ2-1, with 10 bases matching TRBD2. The CDR3 covers 15 residues. The trim removed 1 base at V and 9 bases at J, leaving 6 bases unmatched. CDR1 and CDR2 (germline): MGHRA, YSYEKL. The CDR3 protein is CASSQVAGGGGEQFF. DNA for the CDR3: TGCGCCAGCAGCCAAGTAGCGGGGGGTGGGGGTGAGCAGTTCTTC.

The V gene is TRBV4-1, the J gene TRBJ2-3; possibly TRBD1 or TRBD2 for D (5 bases each). Germline loops: CDR1 MGHRA, CDR2 YSYEKL. The CDR3 has 13 amino acids. Trimming removed 4 bases at V and 5 bases at J, with 10 bases between. The DNA of the CDR3 is TGCGCCAGCAGCCTCCCGAGGGGAGATACGCAGTATTTT. It codes for CASSLPRGDTQYF.

The chain couples TRBV7-9 to TRBJ2-1; D is unresolved. The germline V gene encodes CDR1 SEHNR and CDR2 FQNEAQ (reference sequence). V shed 3 bases and J shed 4 bases, with 13 bases lying between them. This CDR3 is built from 15 residues. For the CDR3, the DNA is TGTGCCAGCAGCTTGGTCGCGACTTTGTACAATGAGCAGTTCTTC. Its translation is CASSLVATLYNEQFF.

V and J are TRBV7-8 and TRBJ2-7; D not resolved. Deletions cut 1 base from V and 2 bases from J, with 9 bases between. The CDR3 contains 14 residues. The V gene's germline CDR1 is SGHVS and CDR2 FQNEAQ. CDR3 coding DNA: TGTGCCAGCAGCTTAGTCGGCACGACCTACGAGCAGTACTTC. Translating gives CASSLVGTTYEQYF.

The chain carries TRBV30 and TRBJ1-1; perhaps TRBD1 as D (6 bases). The CDR3 totals 14 residues. Germline CDR1 GTSNPN, CDR2 SVGIG (reference sequence). V shed 1 base and J shed 6 bases, with 15 bases lying between them. The CDR3 loop reads CAWSEGQLGAEAFF. DNA for the CDR3: TGTGCCTGGAGTGAAGGACAGCTTGGTGCTGAAGCTTTCTTT. Full variable domain (rest looked up from reference TRBV30 and TRBJ1-1): SQTIHQWPATLVQPVGSPLSLECTVEGTSNPNLYWYRQAAGRGLQLLFYSVGIGQISSEVPQNLSASRPQDRQFILSSKKLLLSDSGFYLCAWSEGQLGAEAFFGQGTRLTVV.

The genes are TRBV4-3 and TRBJ2-7, with 9 bases fitting TRBD2. The J segment lost 3 bases and the V segment lost 0 bases, leaving 9 bases of the junction unmatched. Germline V CDR1 and CDR2: LGHNA, YSLEER. The CDR3 totals 17 residues. The CDR3 is CASSQDRGRGGGYEQYF. The CDR3 coding sequence is TGCGCCAGCAGCCAAGATAGGGGGCGGGGGGGAGGCTACGAGCAGTACTTC.

The rearrangement joins TRBV19 to TRBJ1-1; 9 positions match TRBD1. CDR3 length: 14 amino acids. CDR1 is LNHDA, CDR2 SQIVND, per germline (reference sequence). Losses at the gene ends were 7 bases for V and 5 bases for J; bases not matched to a gene: 8. The CDR3 spells CASIPGQGLTEAFF. CDR3 coding DNA: TGTGCCAGTATCCCGGGACAGGGCTTGACTGAAGCTTTCTTT.

V gene TRBV29-1 combines with J gene TRBJ1-1, with 9 bases identical to TRBD1. CDR1 and CDR2 (germline): SQVTM, ANQGSEA. This CDR3 contains 13 residues. Losses at the gene ends were 6 bases for V and 4 bases for J; bases not matched to a gene: 6. CDR3 nucleotides: TGCAGCGTCCTTCTGACAGGGGGCACTGAAGCTTTCTTT. It specifies CSVLLTGGTEAFF. Combining the CDR3 with reference TRBV29-1 and TRBJ1-1 gives the whole variable domain SAVISQKPSRDICQRGTSLTIQCQVDSQVTMMFWYRQQPGQSLTLIATANQGSEATYESGFVIDKFPISRPNLTFSTLTVSNMSPEDSSIYLCSVLLTGGTEAFFGQGTRLTVV.

The gene calls are TRBV7-8 and TRBJ2-7; 7 nucleotides agree with TRBD1. V gave up 4 bases and J gave up 7 bases; unmatched junction bases: 10. The germline V gene encodes CDR1 SGHVS and CDR2 FQNEAQ. The CDR3 has 14 amino acids. As DNA, the CDR3 is TGTGCCAGCAGCTCCTACCGGGACAGTCGGGAGCAGTACTTC. Its protein product is CASSSYRDSREQYF.

The table lists this clone with a count of one. This chain joins TRBV6-5 and TRBJ2-2; D uncertain. The CDR3 runs to 14 residues. Germline CDR1 MNHEY, CDR2 SVGAGI. V shed 6 bases and J shed 5 bases, with 13 bases lying between them. The CDR3 DNA reads TGTGCCAGCAGCCTAGGCCACGAGACCGGGGAGCTGTTTTTT. It is translated as CASSLGHETGELFF.

Worth noting for this clone: Compared with germline, one end of the junction differs, possibly owing to a read error. As DNA, the CDR3 is TGTGCCAGCAGCTATTACGAAGGCTACACCTTC. As protein: CASSYYEGYTF. The chain is built from TRBV6-9 and TRBJ1-2; no clear D. This CDR3 is built from 11 residues. CDR1 and CDR2 (germline): MNHGY, SVAAGI.

For the CDR3, the DNA is TGTGCCAGCAGCTTAGGTCTTGGTCCGATCAGGCTGTTTTTT. Protein sequence: CASSLGLGPIRLFF. V usage is TRBV7-8 and J usage is TRBJ1-4; D is ambiguous. The CDR3 length is 14 residues. Per germline, CDR1 SGHVS and CDR2 FQNEAQ. Trimming shortened V by 1 base and J by 14 bases, and 17 bases separated the two germline ends.

V gene TRBV4-2 combines with J gene TRBJ2-7, with 11 bases that match TRBD2. The V gene's germline CDR1 is LGHNA and CDR2 YNFKEQ. V gave up 2 bases and J gave up 4 bases; unmatched junction bases: 4. The CDR3 length is 15 residues. The CDR3 loop reads CASSQSLAGGYEQYF. The DNA of the CDR3 is TGTGCCAGCAGCCAATCTTTAGCGGGGGGGTACGAGCAGTACTTC.

This rearrangement joins TRBV4-3 to TRBJ1-4; tentative D call: TRBD1 (5 bases). There are 17 residues in the CDR3. V was pared by 4 bases and J by 4 bases, with 19 bases between. Germline loops: CDR1 LGHNA, CDR2 YSLEER. In nucleotides, the CDR3 is TGCGCCAGCAGCCGGTCGGGCAGCGGGACGGGTAATGAAAAACTGTTTTTT. Its translation is CASSRSGSGTGNEKLFF.

The rearrangement joins TRBV9 to TRBJ2-7; D is possibly TRBD1 or TRBD2 (5 bases each). CDR1 is SGDLS and CDR2 is YYNGEE in the germline V gene. This CDR3 has 14 amino acids. The V end was cut by 0 bases, the J end by 3 bases, with 10 bases between. Written as DNA, the CDR3 is TGTGCCAGCAGCGTAGATGGGACGGACTACGAGCAGTACTTC. The encoded protein is CASSVDGTDYEQYF.

The chain recombines TRBV7-9 with TRBJ2-1; D possibly corresponds to TRBD2 (7 bases). The CDR3 extends over 14 amino acids. V was pared by 6 bases and J by 8 bases, with 17 bases between. Germline V lookup: CDR1 SEHNR, CDR2 FQNEAQ (reference sequence). The CDR3 loop reads CASRLGGLVDEQFF. The CDR3 region has the DNA TGTGCCAGCAGACTGGGGGGGCTAGTGGATGAGCAGTTCTTC.

This clone was seen a few times. V gene TRBV6-1 combines with J gene TRBJ2-1, with 8 bases identical to TRBD2. The CDR3 has 16 residues. Germline V gives CDR1 MNHNS, CDR2 SASEGT. V dropped 0 bases and J dropped 4; count of bases not matched to a gene: 5. CDR3 sequence reads: CASSEASGGEYNEQFF. CDR3 nucleotide sequence: TGTGCCAGCAGTGAAGCGAGCGGGGGCGAATACAATGAGCAGTTCTTC.

This clone was found once. This chain links TRBV4-1 with TRBJ1-6, with D perhaps matching TRBD1 (6 bases). The CDR3 sequence is 17 residues long. Germline loops: CDR1 MGHRA, CDR2 YSYEKL. Trimming removed 2 bases at V and 10 bases at J, with 21 bases between. Here the CDR3 DNA reads TGCGCCAGCAGCCAAAGACCCCGGGCAGGGGCTGGCTCACCCCTCCACTTT. Translated: CASSQRPRAGAGSPLHF.

This rearrangement joins TRBV2 to TRBJ2-2; 8 positions match TRBD2. The CDR3 has 13 amino acids. The ends lost 11 bases at V and 5 bases at J; junction bases unmatched: 7. Germline V gene sequence: CDR1 SNHLY, CDR2 FYNNEI. The CDR3 spells CAARGGATGELFF. CDR3 coding DNA: TGTGCCGCCCGGGGGGGGGCTACCGGGGAGCTGTTTTTT.